The rows below give T cell receptor beta chains drawn from one sample of a study of Ad26.COV2.S vaccination and SARS-CoV-2 variants. Here immunoSEQ multiplex PCR was the method, and the copy in TCRdb shows in-frame clones only, minus some. The sample yields 430,000 or so clones, 75% to 95% seen once. Sequences were derived from peripheral blood, sampled in a trial of Ad26.COV2.S vaccine versus placebo. Receptors were obtained from a person between 18 and 65 years old who received the Ad26.COV2.S COVID-19 vaccine or a placebo. Both conserved end residues are part of each CDR3. A D gene is named only where the DNA matches it firmly. Part of the rows lack a size; the others show once, few, many or a class for expanded clones.

abundance: NA; v_gene: TRBV2; d_gene: NA; j_gene: TRBJ1-1; CDR3aa: CASSFGSPGRAFF; CDR3nt: TGTGCCAGCAGCTTCGGGTCGCCAGGACGGGCTTTCTTT
abundance: NA; v_gene: TRBV27; d_gene: TRBD1; j_gene: TRBJ2-1; CDR3aa: CASSPGTGFNEQFF; CDR3nt: TGTGCCAGCAGTCCCGGGACAGGGTTCAATGAGCAGTTCTTC
abundance: NA; v_gene: TRBV5-5; d_gene: NA; j_gene: TRBJ1-3; CDR3aa: CASSRVAGNTIYF; CDR3nt: TGTGCCAGCAGTAGGGTGGCTGGAAACACCATATATTTT
abundance: NA; v_gene: TRBV6-2/TRBV6-3; d_gene: TRBD1; j_gene: TRBJ2-5; CDR3aa: CASSIQGAGETQYF; CDR3nt: TGTGCCAGCAGTATACAGGGGGCCGGAGAGACCCAGTACTTC
abundance: NA; v_gene: TRBV20-1; d_gene: NA; j_gene: TRBJ2-7; CDR3aa: CSASGVVGTGEQYF; CDR3nt: TGCAGTGCTAGTGGGGTGGTTGGGACCGGCGAGCAGTACTTC
abundance: once; v_gene: TRBV28; d_gene: NA; j_gene: TRBJ2-3; CDR3aa: CASTSPSGHSDTQYF; CDR3nt: TGTGCCAGCACCTCCCCCTCGGGTCACTCAGATACGCAGTATTTT
abundance: NA; v_gene: TRBV2; d_gene: NA; j_gene: TRBJ1-5; CDR3aa: CASRDGLKGQPQHF; CDR3nt: TGTGCCAGCAGGGATGGTCTCAAGGGCCAGCCCCAGCATTTT
abundance: NA; v_gene: TRBV7-9; d_gene: TRBD1; j_gene: TRBJ2-7; CDR3aa: CASSRPPTGVEQYF; CDR3nt: TGTGCCAGCAGTCGTCCCCCGACAGGGGTCGAGCAGTACTTC
abundance: once; v_gene: TRBV28; d_gene: NA; j_gene: TRBJ2-3; CDR3aa: CASIGQLSTDTQYF; CDR3nt: TGTGCCAGCATTGGACAGCTGAGCACAGATACGCAGTATTTT
abundance: NA; v_gene: TRBV4-3; d_gene: NA; j_gene: TRBJ2-4; CDR3aa: CASSPQGGPSPTKNIQYF; CDR3nt: TGCGCCAGCAGCCCTCAGGGGGGCCCGAGTCCCACCAAAAACATTCAGTACTTC
abundance: NA; v_gene: TRBV29-1; d_gene: TRBD2; j_gene: TRBJ2-1; CDR3aa: CSVVISGGYNEQFF; CDR3nt: TGCAGCGTTGTTATTAGCGGGGGATACAATGAGCAGTTCTTC
abundance: NA; v_gene: TRBV7-3; d_gene: NA; j_gene: TRBJ2-7; CDR3aa: CASSPNGGSGEQYF; CDR3nt: TGTGCCAGCAGCCCCAACGGCGGGTCTGGGGAGCAGTACTTC
abundance: once; v_gene: TRBV4-3; d_gene: NA; j_gene: TRBJ2-7; CDR3aa: CASSQELGGYEQYF; CDR3nt: TGCGCCAGCAGCCAAGAATTGGGAGGCTACGAGCAGTACTTC
abundance: NA; v_gene: TRBV29-1; d_gene: TRBD2; j_gene: TRBJ2-1; CDR3aa: CSVEGTSGSDEQFF; CDR3nt: TGCAGCGTTGAAGGCACTAGCGGGAGCGATGAGCAGTTCTTC
abundance: NA; v_gene: TRBV27; d_gene: TRBD2; j_gene: TRBJ2-1; CDR3aa: CASRYGTSYNEQFF; CDR3nt: TGTGCCAGCAGATACGGGACTAGCTACAATGAGCAGTTCTTC
abundance: NA; v_gene: TRBV6-5; d_gene: NA; j_gene: TRBJ2-2; CDR3aa: CASTPFGTGELFF; CDR3nt: TGTGCCAGCACCCCATTTGGAACCGGGGAGCTGTTTTTT
abundance: NA; v_gene: TRBV25-1; d_gene: NA; j_gene: TRBJ1-2; CDR3aa: CASSEYFAGGGNYGYTF; CDR3nt: TGTGCCAGCAGTGAATATTTTGCTGGAGGGGGTAACTATGGCTACACCTTC
abundance: NA; v_gene: TRBV4-1; d_gene: NA; j_gene: TRBJ1-4; CDR3aa: CASSQETEKLFF; CDR3nt: TGCGCCAGCAGCCAAGAGACAGAAAAACTGTTTTTT
abundance: NA; v_gene: TRBV6-1; d_gene: NA; j_gene: TRBJ1-1; CDR3aa: CASSEVISPNTEAFF; CDR3nt: TGTGCCAGCAGTGAAGTCATCAGCCCGAACACTGAAGCTTTCTTT
abundance: NA; v_gene: TRBV6-2/TRBV6-3; d_gene: TRBD1; j_gene: TRBJ1-1; CDR3aa: CASSYWTGANTEAFF; CDR3nt: TGTGCCAGCAGTTATTGGACAGGGGCTAACACTGAAGCTTTCTTT
abundance: NA; v_gene: TRBV4-3; d_gene: NA; j_gene: TRBJ2-7; CDR3aa: CASSQEFDGSYEQYF; CDR3nt: TGCGCCAGCAGCCAAGAGTTCGATGGTTCCTACGAGCAGTACTTC
abundance: NA; v_gene: TRBV4-1; d_gene: NA; j_gene: TRBJ1-4; CDR3aa: CASSQDRKDNEKLFF; CDR3nt: TGCGCCAGCAGCCAAGATCGGAAGGATAATGAAAAACTGTTTTTT